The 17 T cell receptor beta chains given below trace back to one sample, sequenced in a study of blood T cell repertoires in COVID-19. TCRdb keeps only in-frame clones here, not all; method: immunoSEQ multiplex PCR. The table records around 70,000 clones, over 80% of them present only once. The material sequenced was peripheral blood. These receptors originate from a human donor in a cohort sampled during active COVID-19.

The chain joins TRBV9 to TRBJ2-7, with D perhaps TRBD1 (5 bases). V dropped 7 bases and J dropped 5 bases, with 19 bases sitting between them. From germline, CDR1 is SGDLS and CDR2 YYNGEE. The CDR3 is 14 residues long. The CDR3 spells CASQFARVDDEQYF. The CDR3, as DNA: TGTGCCAGCCAATTTGCCAGGGTAGATGACGAGCAGTACTTC.

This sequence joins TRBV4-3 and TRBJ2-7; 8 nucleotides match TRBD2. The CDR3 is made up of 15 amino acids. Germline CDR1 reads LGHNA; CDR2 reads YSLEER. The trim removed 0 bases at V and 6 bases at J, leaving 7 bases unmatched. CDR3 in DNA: TGCGCCAGCAGCCAAGATCTCCGGGGGGGACCCGAGCAGTACTTC. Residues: CASSQDLRGGPEQYF.

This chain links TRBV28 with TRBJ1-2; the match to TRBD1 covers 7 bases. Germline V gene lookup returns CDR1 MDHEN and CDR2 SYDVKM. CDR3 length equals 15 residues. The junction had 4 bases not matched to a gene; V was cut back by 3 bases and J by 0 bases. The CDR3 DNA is TGTGCCAGCAGTTTTCCCGGGACAGCTAACTATGGCTACACCTTC. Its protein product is CASSFPGTANYGYTF.

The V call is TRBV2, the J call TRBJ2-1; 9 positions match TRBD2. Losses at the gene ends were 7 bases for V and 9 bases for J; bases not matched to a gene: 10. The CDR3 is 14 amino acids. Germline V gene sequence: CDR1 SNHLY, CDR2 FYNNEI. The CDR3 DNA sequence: TGTGCCAGCACTCCGGGACTAGCCCAGGTTGAGCAGTTCTTC. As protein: CASTPGLAQVEQFF.

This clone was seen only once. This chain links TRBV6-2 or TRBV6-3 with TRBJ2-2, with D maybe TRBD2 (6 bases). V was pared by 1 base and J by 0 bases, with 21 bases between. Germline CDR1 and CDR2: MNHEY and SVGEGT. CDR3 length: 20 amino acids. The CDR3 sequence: CASSYFSPAGRPSNTGELFF. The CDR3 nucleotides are TGTGCCAGCAGTTACTTCTCGCCGGCGGGGCGACCTTCGAACACCGGGGAGCTGTTTTTT.

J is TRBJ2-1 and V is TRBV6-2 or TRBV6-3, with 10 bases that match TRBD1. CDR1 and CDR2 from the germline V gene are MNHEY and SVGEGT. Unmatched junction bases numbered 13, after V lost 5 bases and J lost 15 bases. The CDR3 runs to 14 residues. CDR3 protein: CASSLNPLRDRGFF. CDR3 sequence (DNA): TGTGCCAGCAGTCTAAACCCACTCCGGGACAGGGGGTTCTTC.

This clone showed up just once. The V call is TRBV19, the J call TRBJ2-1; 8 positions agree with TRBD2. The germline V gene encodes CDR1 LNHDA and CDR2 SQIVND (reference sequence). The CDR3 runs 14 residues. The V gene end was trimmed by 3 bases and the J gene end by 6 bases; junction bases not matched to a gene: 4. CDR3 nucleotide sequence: TGTGCCAGTAGTATCCAGCGGGAGAGCAATGAGCAGTTCTTC. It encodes CASSIQRESNEQFF.

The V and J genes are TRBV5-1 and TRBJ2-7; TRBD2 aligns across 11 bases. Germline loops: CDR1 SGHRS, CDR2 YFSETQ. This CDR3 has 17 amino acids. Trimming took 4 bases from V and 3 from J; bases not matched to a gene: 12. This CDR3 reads CASSGSFSGRASYEQYF. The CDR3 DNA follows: TGCGCCAGCAGCGGTAGCTTTAGCGGGAGGGCCAGCTACGAGCAGTACTTC.

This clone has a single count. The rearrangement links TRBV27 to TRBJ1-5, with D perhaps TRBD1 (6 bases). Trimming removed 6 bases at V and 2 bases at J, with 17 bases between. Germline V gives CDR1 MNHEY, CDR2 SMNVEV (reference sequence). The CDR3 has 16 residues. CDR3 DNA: TGTGCCAGCAGCCCTACAGGGAGGGGTGGCAATCAGCCCCAGCATTTT. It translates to CASSPTGRGGNQPQHF.

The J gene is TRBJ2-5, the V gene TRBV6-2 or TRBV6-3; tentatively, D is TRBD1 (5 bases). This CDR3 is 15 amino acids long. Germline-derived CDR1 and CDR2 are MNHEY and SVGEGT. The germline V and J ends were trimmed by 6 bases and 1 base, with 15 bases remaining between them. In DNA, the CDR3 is TGTGCCAGCAGCCTAGACCCAGGGTTCCAAGAGACCCAGTACTTC. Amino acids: CASSLDPGFQETQYF.

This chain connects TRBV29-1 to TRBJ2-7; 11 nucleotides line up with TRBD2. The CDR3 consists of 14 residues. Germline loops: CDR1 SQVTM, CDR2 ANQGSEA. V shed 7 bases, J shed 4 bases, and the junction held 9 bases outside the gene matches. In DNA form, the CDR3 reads TGCAGCGCCACGCTAGCGGGAGGCATATACGAGCAGTACTTC. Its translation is CSATLAGGIYEQYF.

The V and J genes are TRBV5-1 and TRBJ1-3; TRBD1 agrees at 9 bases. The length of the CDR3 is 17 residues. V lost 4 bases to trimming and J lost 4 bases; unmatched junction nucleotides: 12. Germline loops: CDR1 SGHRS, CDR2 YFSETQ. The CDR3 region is CASSLEPQGAGGNTIYF. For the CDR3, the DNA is TGCGCCAGCAGCCTGGAACCACAGGGGGCCGGAGGAAACACCATATATTTT.

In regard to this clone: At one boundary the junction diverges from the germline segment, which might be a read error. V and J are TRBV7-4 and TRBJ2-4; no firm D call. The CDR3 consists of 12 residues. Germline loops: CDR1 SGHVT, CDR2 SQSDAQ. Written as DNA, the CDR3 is TGTGCCAGCACACGCCCCAAGCAGGCGTACTGCTTC. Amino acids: CASTRPKQAYCF.

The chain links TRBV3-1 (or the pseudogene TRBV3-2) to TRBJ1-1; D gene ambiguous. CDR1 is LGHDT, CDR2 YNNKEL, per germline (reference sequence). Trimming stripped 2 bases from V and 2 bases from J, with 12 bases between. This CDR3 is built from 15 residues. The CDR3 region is CASSQSELTNTEAFF. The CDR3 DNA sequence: TGTGCCAGCAGCCAATCGGAATTGACTAACACTGAAGCTTTCTTT.

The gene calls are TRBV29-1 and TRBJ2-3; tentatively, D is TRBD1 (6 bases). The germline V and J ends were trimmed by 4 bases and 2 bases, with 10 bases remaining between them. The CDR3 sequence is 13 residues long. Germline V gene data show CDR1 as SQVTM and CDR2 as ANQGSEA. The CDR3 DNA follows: TGCAGCGTTGGTTCAGGGGACACAGATACGCAGTATTTT. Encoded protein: CSVGSGDTDTQYF.

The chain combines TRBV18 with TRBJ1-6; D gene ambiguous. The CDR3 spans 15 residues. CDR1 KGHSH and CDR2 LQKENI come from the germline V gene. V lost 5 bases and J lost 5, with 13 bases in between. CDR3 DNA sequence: TGTGCCAGCTCAGACATTCCCCTTCATAATTCACCCCTCCACTTT. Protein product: CASSDIPLHNSPLHF.

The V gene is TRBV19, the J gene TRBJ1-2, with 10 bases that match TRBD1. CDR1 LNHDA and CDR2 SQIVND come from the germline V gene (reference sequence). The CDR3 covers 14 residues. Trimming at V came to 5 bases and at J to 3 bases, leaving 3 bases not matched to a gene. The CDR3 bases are TGTGCCAGTAGTGGGACAGGGGCGTACTATGGCTACACCTTC. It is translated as CASSGTGAYYGYTF.